The 13 T cell receptor beta chains below were found in one sample sequenced in a study of cytomegalovirus exposure and HLA in healthy donors. The PCR contained 60 Vbeta and 13 Jbeta primers. Sequencing used immunoSEQ multiplex PCR; TCRdb keeps in-frame clones, though not all of them. The sample records 200,000 to 250,000 clones, roughly 84% being singletons. The sequencing sample was made of PBMCs. These receptors originate from a boy aged 2 to 9 in good health and CMV-seronegative.

The rearrangement links TRBV5-1 to TRBJ2-3; 8 bases match TRBD1. Germline trimming cut 4 bases from V and 1 base from J; bases unmatched to any gene: 5. Germline CDR1 reads SGHRS; CDR2 reads YFSETQ. CDR3 length: 15 residues. The CDR3 nucleotides read TGCGCCAGCAGCCTTGACAGGGGAGGCACAGATACGCAGTATTTT. It codes for CASSLDRGGTDTQYF.

The V call is TRBV10-3, the J call TRBJ2-7; 11 bases map to TRBD2. The CDR3 is 15 residues long. With 2 bases clipped from V and 3 bases from J, the junction kept 3 bases outside the gene matches. Germline V gene sequence: CDR1 ENHRY, CDR2 SYGVKD. CDR3: CAISEKTSGVYEQYF. CDR3 nucleotides: TGTGCCATCAGTGAGAAGACTAGCGGGGTCTACGAGCAGTACTTC.

The genes are TRBV19 and TRBJ1-4; D unresolved. Germline assignment: CDR1 LNHDA and CDR2 SQIVND (reference sequence). V was trimmed by 7 bases and J by 4 bases, leaving 19 bases between them. This CDR3 region has 16 residues. CDR3 in DNA: TGTGCCAGTATCCGTAGCACCCGGGGATTTAATGAAAAACTGTTTTTT. Protein: CASIRSTRGFNEKLFF.

This clone occurred once. This chain uses TRBV7-2 with TRBJ2-1, with a weak D call TRBD2 (6 bases). Trimming left V 1 base short and J 1 base short, with 11 bases between. This CDR3 has 16 amino acids. Germline CDR1 SGHTA, CDR2 FQGNSA. The CDR3 sequence: CASSLDAGLSYNEQFF. DNA for the CDR3: TGTGCCAGCAGCTTAGACGCGGGGTTATCCTACAATGAGCAGTTCTTC.

The V and J genes are TRBV7-6 and TRBJ2-7; no clear D. CDR3 length: 14 amino acids. V lost 0 bases and J 5 bases, leaving 11 bases between the germline ends. The germline V gene encodes CDR1 SGHVS and CDR2 FNYEAQ. This chain's CDR3 is CASSLAVPRDEQYF. Written as DNA, the CDR3 is TGTGCCAGCAGCTTAGCGGTCCCCCGGGACGAGCAGTACTTC.

V and J are TRBV5-4 and TRBJ2-1; 11 nucleotides match TRBD2. J gave up 5 bases and V 4 bases, and 5 bases lay outside the gene matches. Germline values: CDR1 SGHNT, CDR2 YYREEE (reference sequence). CDR3 length equals 15 residues. The CDR3 loop reads CASSEGLAGNNEQFF. CDR3 DNA sequence: TGTGCCAGCAGCGAAGGACTAGCGGGCAACAATGAGCAGTTCTTC.

V and J are TRBV2 and TRBJ2-7; 10 bases are shared with TRBD1. Germline V lookup: CDR1 SNHLY, CDR2 FYNNEI. V lost 9 bases to trimming and J lost 3 bases; unmatched junction nucleotides: 5. The CDR3 is made up of 13 amino acids. The DNA for the CDR3 is TGTGCCAGAGGGGGGACAGGGGACTACGAGCAGTACTTC. This sequence encodes CARGGTGDYEQYF.

V and J are TRBV5-4 and TRBJ1-3, with no clear D. This CDR3 comprises 15 residues. Trimming removed 0 bases at V and 0 bases at J, with 7 bases between. The V gene's germline CDR1 is SGHNT and CDR2 YYREEE (reference sequence). The CDR3 DNA reads as TGTGCCAGCAGCTTGGGCGGGGACTCTGGAAACACCATATATTTT. It codes for CASSLGGDSGNTIYF.

Comment on this clone: The sample carries other DNA sequences with the same CDR3. V and J are TRBV11-2 and TRBJ2-7, with TRBD1 matching over 9 bases. CDR3 size: 14 residues. The V segment lost 3 bases and the J segment 3 bases; nucleotides outside the gene matches: 3. Germline V CDR1 and CDR2: SGHAT, FQNNGV. In DNA form, the CDR3 reads TGTGCCAGCAGCTTGGGACAGGGCGGCTACGAGCAGTACTTC. Encoded protein: CASSLGQGGYEQYF. The variable domain in full, completed from reference TRBV11-2 and TRBJ2-7, reads EAGVAQSPRYKIIEKRQSVAFWCNPISGHATLYWYQQILGQGPKLLIQFQNNGVVDDSQLPKDRFSAERLKGVDSTLKIQPAKLEDSAVYLCASSLGQGGYEQYFGPGTRLTVT.

The chain joins TRBV25-1 to TRBJ2-3; 7 positions agree with TRBD2. Germline assignment: CDR1 MGHDK and CDR2 SYGVNS. The CDR3 is 14 residues long. The trim removed 6 bases at V and 9 bases at J, leaving 12 bases unmatched. Here the CDR3 reads CASRGAGSLWTQYF. CDR3 DNA: TGTGCCAGCAGGGGAGCGGGGAGTCTGTGGACGCAGTATTTT.

This clone was seen only a few times. The chain uses TRBV4-2 and TRBJ1-3, with D uncertain. Between the trimmed V and J ends, which lost 1 base and 4 bases, there was a span of 14 bases. CDR3 length: 16 residues. Germline V gives CDR1 LGHNA, CDR2 YNFKEQ. The CDR3 nucleotides are TGTGCCAGCAGCCAAGCGGACGGAGGTACCGGAAACACCATATATTTT. Translated: CASSQADGGTGNTIYF.

This clone was seen just once. The chain employs TRBV7-2 and TRBJ2-3; the D gene is possibly TRBD1 (6 bases). The germline gives CDR1 SGHTA, CDR2 FQGNSA. This CDR3 is built from 14 residues. V shed 3 bases and J shed 2 bases, with 9 bases lying between them. DNA for the CDR3: TGTGCCAGCAGCTTGCCAGGGGACACAGATACGCAGTATTTT. Residues: CASSLPGDTDTQYF.

V is TRBV11-2 and J is TRBJ2-4; D unclear. The CDR3 is 15 amino acids. Trimming took off 2 bases at V and 0 bases at J, with 8 bases between the two ends. In germline, CDR1 is SGHAT, CDR2 FQNNGV. The CDR3 sequence: CASSLSNLAKNIQYF. CDR3 nucleotide sequence: TGTGCCAGCAGCTTATCCAACTTAGCCAAAAACATTCAGTACTTC. The whole variable domain, filled in from reference TRBV11-2 and TRBJ2-4, reads EAGVAQSPRYKIIEKRQSVAFWCNPISGHATLYWYQQILGQGPKLLIQFQNNGVVDDSQLPKDRFSAERLKGVDSTLKIQPAKLEDSAVYLCASSLSNLAKNIQYFGAGTRLSVL.